A selection of T cell receptor beta chains follows, all from one sample in a study of cytomegalovirus exposure and HLA in healthy donors. Measured with immunoSEQ multiplex PCR; TCRdb has only the in-frame clones, and not every one. The sample yields 200,000 to 250,000 clones, approximately 80% seen once. Sequencing was done on a sample of PBMCs. Receptors were obtained from a man over 45 in good health and CMV-seronegative. The CDR3 runs from the conserved cysteine through the conserved F or W. A D gene is named only where the DNA matches it firmly. Clone size is given for some rows only: seen once, a few or many times, or a class if the clone is expanded.

j_call clone_size v_call d_call cdr3_nt cdr3_aa
TRBJ2-2 few TRBV7-2 NA TGTGCCAGCAGCCTCCAACCGACTAGGTCTGCCGGGGAGCTGTTTTTT CASSLQPTRSAGELFF
TRBJ2-1 NA TRBV2 TRBD2 TGTGCCAGCAGACTAACTAGCGGGAGCAACAATGAGCAGTTCTTC CASRLTSGSNNEQFF
TRBJ2-3 NA TRBV10-1 NA TGCGCCAGCAGTGATGTTTGGGGGGAAAAGGCAGATACGCAGTATTTT CASSDVWGEKADTQYF
TRBJ2-7 NA TRBV28 NA TGTGCCAGCGGTCAGTACGAGCAGTACTTC CASGQYEQYF
TRBJ1-2 NA TRBV9 NA TGTGCCAGCAGCGTAGGGGAGGGAAACTATGGCTACACCTTC CASSVGEGNYGYTF
TRBJ1-5 NA TRBV9 NA TGTGCCAGCAGCGTAGATAGTGGTGGTCAGCCCCAGCATTTT CASSVDSGGQPQHF
TRBJ2-1 NA TRBV28 TRBD1 TGTGCCAGCAGTGCTGACAGGGGGTACAATGAGCAGTTCTTC CASSADRGYNEQFF
TRBJ2-7 NA TRBV4-1 TRBD2 TGCGCCACCTCCCGCGGGAGCTTCGGCGAGCAGTACTTC CATSRGSFGEQYF
TRBJ1-5 few TRBV5-4 NA TGTGCCAGCAGCTTGGGTAACAATCAGCCCCAGCATTTT CASSLGNNQPQHF
TRBJ2-7 NA TRBV7-9 TRBD2 TGTGCCAGCAGTCTCCTAGCGGGAGACGGCGAGCAGTACTTC CASSLLAGDGEQYF
TRBJ2-6 NA TRBV18 NA TGTGCCAGCTCGCTCCGAGTCACTTTCAACGTCCTGACTTTC CASSLRVTFNVLTF
TRBJ2-4 NA TRBV19 NA TGTGCCAGTAGTATAGGACAGTTTAAGTACTTC CASSIGQFKYF
TRBJ2-7 NA TRBV28 NA TGTGCCAGCAGTCTCTCTTCGAGGCAAGACTACGAGCAGTACTTC CASSLSSRQDYEQYF
TRBJ1-1 once TRBV14 NA TGTGCCAGCAGTCCCTTCACAGTCTTGAACACTGAAGCTTTCTTT CASSPFTVLNTEAFF
TRBJ2-5 NA TRBV7-9 TRBD2 TGTGCCAGCAGCTCCAGACCCAGACTAGCTTGGGGGGAGACCCAGTACTTC CASSSRPRLAWGETQYF
TRBJ1-2 NA TRBV25-1 NA TGTGCCAGCTCCCAGGGTCCCGCGGCCTATGGCTACACCTTC CASSQGPAAYGYTF
TRBJ2-7 NA TRBV4-1 TRBD2 TGCGCCAGCAGCCAAGAAAGCGGGAGGTACTCCTACGAGCAGTACTTC CASSQESGRYSYEQYF
TRBJ2-7 NA TRBV5-5 NA TGTGCCAGCAGCTTGGGAGGAGGGAGCAACGAGCAGTACTTC CASSLGGGSNEQYF
TRBJ2-3 NA TRBV5-4 TRBD2 TGTGCCAGCAGCTTGGAAGCTGAGGGGACTAGCACGGATTTT CASSLEAEGTSTDF
TRBJ2-5 NA TRBV27 NA TGTGCCAGCAGTCTCGGACAGACGTACCAAGAGACCCAGTACTTC CASSLGQTYQETQYF
TRBJ2-1 NA TRBV12-5 NA TGTGCTAGTGGTTGGCCAGGGTTAGGCTCCTACAATGAGCAGTTCTTC CASGWPGLGSYNEQFF
TRBJ1-2 NA TRBV28 TRBD1 TGTGCCAGCAGGACATCCCTCGGACAGGGTAAAGGCGGCTACACCTTC CASRTSLGQGKGGYTF
TRBJ1-2 few TRBV2 TRBD1 TGTGCCAGCAGAAGGACAGGGATCGGGGTATATGGCTACACCTTC CASRRTGIGVYGYTF
TRBJ2-7 NA TRBV15 NA TGTGCCACCAGCAGAGGACAGCCCTCCTACGAGCAGTACTTC CATSRGQPSYEQYF
TRBJ1-4 NA TRBV18 TRBD1 TGTGCCAGCTCCCCCGGACAGGGGGAAAAACTGTTTTTT CASSPGQGEKLFF
TRBJ1-1 NA TRBV5-1 NA TGCGCCAGCAGCTTACGGGGAATGAACACTGAAGCTTTCTTT CASSLRGMNTEAFF
TRBJ2-7 NA TRBV7-8 NA TGTGCCAGCAGCCCCCAGCCCGGGGAGCAGTACTTC CASSPQPGEQYF
TRBJ2-5 NA TRBV18 TRBD2 TGTGCCAGCTCTCCCTTCGGGGGGGTTCGGGAGACCCAGTACTTC CASSPFGGVRETQYF
TRBJ1-1 NA TRBV19 TRBD1 TGTGCCAGTAGCCGACAGGGAAACACTGAAGCTTTCTTT CASSRQGNTEAFF